Shown below are 4 T cell receptor beta chains from a single sample sequenced in a study of human T cells and chemical hapten exposure. As to time point: healthy volunteer bleed at 6 weeks. It was from unfractionated whole blood that total RNA was extracted. TCRdb ran MiXCR on the RACE reads and lists one entry per CDR3 protein. Of over 35,000 distinct CDR3 sequences in the sample, 3.7% were seen once. The sample was whole blood. Receptors originate from a human donor in good health. Some clones in this sample may be carry-over from other donors' samples.

Ten or more counts support this clonotype. V is TRBV5-1 and J is TRBJ2-7; 11 bases map to TRBD2. The CDR3 sequence is 17 residues long. Trimming took 2 bases from V and 0 from J; bases not matched to a gene: 7. Germline CDR1 is SGHRS and CDR2 is YFSETQ. This CDR3 is CASSFGTSGHTSYEQYF. CDR3 coding DNA: TGCGCCAGCAGCTTCGGGACTAGCGGACATACCTCCTACGAGCAGTACTTC.

This clonotype occurred a few times. This chain joins TRBV6-5 and TRBJ2-3; D is perhaps TRBD2 (7 bases). This CDR3 region has 14 residues. V was shortened by 5 bases and J by 7 bases, with 16 bases between the two germline ends. Per the germline V gene, CDR1 is MNHEY and CDR2 is SVGAGI. As DNA, the CDR3 is TGTGCCAGCAGTCCGGGAGAGGGGGGGTATACGCAGTATTTT. Its translation is CASSPGEGGYTQYF.

This clonotype was seen many times. This rearrangement joins TRBV2 to TRBJ1-1, with D possibly matching TRBD1 (5 bases). This CDR3 is built from 13 residues. Germline loops: CDR1 SNHLY, CDR2 FYNNEI. V was cut by 4 bases and J by 5 bases, with 11 bases left in between. The CDR3 DNA is TGTGCCAGCAGTGGTAATAAGGGGACTGAAGCTTTCTTT. Protein: CASSGNKGTEAFF.

This clonotype has a count of ten or more. V and J are TRBV18 and TRBJ2-1; D not resolved. Germline values: CDR1 KGHSH, CDR2 LQKENI. CDR3 length: 15 residues. V lost 2 bases and J 0 bases, leaving 8 bases between the germline ends. The CDR3 spells CASSPSRSSYNEQFF. The DNA of the CDR3 is TGTGCCAGCTCACCATCCCGGAGCTCCTACAATGAGCAGTTCTTC.